The clone carrying this TCR beta chain appeared a few times. Germline CDR1 is SGHDN and CDR2 is FVKESK. This CDR3 region has 15 residues. Deletions cut 2 bases from V and 4 bases from J, with 14 bases between. Localized lung adenocarcinoma, a non-small cell lung cancer, affected the donors. The data originate from a study of CD4 and CD8 cells across lung adenocarcinoma regions. From the PCR reads, TCRdb called clonotypes with MiXCR, one entry per CDR3 protein. The sample consists of some 2,900 distinct CDR3 sequences, 40% to 60% of them appearing once. The receptor's source is a male donor with lung adenocarcinoma. The CD4 and CD8 labels of this study may be unreliable. This chain links TRBV14 with TRBJ2-5; D is perhaps TRBD1 (6 bases). What was sequenced was CD8+ T cells from the center of a lung tumor. CDR3 region: CASSQRQGKGETQYF. DNA for the CDR3: TGTGCCAGCAGCCAAAGGCAGGGGAAGGGAGAGACCCAGTACTTC.